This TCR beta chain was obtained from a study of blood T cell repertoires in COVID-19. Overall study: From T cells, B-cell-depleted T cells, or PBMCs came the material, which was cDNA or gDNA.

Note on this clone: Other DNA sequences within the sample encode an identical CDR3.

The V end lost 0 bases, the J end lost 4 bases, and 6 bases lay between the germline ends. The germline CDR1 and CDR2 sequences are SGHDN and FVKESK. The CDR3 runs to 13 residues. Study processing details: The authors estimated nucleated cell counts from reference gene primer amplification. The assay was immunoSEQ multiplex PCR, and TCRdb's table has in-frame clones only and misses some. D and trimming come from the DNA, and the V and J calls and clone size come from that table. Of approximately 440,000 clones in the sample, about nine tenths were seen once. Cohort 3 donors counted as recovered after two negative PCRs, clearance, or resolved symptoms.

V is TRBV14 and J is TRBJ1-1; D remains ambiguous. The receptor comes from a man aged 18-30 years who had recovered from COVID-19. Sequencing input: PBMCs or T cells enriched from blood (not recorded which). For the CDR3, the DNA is TGTGCCAGCAGCCAAGATCGGGGCACTGAAGCTTTCTTT. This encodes CASSQDRGTEAFF.